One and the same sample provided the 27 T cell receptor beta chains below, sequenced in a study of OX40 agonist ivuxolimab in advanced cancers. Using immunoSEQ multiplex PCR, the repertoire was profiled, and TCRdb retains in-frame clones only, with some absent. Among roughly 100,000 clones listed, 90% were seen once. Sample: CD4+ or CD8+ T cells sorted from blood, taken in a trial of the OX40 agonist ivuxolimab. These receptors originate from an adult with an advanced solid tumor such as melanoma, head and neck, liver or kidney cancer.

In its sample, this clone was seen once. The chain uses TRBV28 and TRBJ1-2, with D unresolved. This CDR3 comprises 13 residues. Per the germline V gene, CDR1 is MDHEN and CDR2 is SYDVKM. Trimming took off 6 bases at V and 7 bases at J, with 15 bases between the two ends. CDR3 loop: CASRPGGSVGYTF. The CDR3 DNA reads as TGTGCCAGCAGGCCCGGCGGCTCCGTTGGCTACACCTTC.

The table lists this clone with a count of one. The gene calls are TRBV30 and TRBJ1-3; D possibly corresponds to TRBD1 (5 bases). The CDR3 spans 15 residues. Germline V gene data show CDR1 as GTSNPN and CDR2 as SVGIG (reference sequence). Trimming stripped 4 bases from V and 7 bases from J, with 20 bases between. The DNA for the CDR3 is TGTGCCTGGACCGAGGGGTCTATCAGTGTCAACACCATATATTTT. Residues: CAWTEGSISVNTIYF.

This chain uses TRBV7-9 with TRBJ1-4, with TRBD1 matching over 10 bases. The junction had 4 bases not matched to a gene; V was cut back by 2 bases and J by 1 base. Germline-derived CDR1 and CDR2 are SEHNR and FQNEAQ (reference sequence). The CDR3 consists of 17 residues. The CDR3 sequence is CASSLSTGGVTNEKLFF. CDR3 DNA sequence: TGTGCCAGCAGCTTATCGACAGGGGGCGTAACTAATGAAAAACTGTTTTTT.

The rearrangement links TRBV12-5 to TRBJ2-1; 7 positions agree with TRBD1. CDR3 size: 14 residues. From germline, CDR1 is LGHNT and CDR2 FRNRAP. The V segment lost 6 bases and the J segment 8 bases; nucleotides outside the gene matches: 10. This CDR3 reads CASGSGTARDEQFF. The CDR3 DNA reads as TGTGCTAGTGGGTCCGGGACAGCTCGGGATGAGCAGTTCTTC.

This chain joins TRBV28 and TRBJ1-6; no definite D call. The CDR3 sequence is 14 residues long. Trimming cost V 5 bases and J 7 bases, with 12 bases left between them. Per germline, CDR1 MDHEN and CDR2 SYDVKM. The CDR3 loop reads CASSTTPGNSPLHF. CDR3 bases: TGTGCCAGCAGTACAACCCCCGGGAATTCACCCCTCCACTTT.

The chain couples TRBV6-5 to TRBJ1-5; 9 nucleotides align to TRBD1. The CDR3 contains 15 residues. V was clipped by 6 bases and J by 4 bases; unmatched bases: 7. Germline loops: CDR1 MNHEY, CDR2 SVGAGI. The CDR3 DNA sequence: TGTGCCAGCAGGCCTGGGACAGGGATAAATCAGCCCCAGCATTTT. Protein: CASRPGTGINQPQHF.

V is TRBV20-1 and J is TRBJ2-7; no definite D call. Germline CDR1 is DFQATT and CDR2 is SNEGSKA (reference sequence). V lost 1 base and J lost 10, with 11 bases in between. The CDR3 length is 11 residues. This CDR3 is CSARVQARQYF. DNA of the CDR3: TGCAGTGCTAGAGTTCAGGCCAGACAGTACTTC.

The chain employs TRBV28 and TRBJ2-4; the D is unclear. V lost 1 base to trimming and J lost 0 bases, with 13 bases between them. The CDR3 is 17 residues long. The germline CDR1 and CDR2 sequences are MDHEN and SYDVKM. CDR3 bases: TGTGCCAGCAGTTTATTTCCAGCGACAAAAGCCAAAAACATTCAGTACTTC. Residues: CASSLFPATKAKNIQYF.

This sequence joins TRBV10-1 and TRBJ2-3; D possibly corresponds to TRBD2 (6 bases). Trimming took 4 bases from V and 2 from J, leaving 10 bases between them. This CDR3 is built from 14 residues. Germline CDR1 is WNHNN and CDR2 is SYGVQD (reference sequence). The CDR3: CASSVGGSTDTQYF. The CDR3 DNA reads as TGCGCCAGCAGTGTTGGGGGGTCCACAGATACGCAGTATTTT.

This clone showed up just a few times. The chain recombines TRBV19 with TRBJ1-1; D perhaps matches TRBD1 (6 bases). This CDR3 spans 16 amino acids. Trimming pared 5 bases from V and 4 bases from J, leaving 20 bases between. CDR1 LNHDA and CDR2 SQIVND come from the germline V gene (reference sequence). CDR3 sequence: CASSRSSGAGATEAFF. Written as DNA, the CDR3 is TGTGCCAGTAGTCGCTCCAGTGGTGCAGGGGCCACTGAAGCTTTCTTT.

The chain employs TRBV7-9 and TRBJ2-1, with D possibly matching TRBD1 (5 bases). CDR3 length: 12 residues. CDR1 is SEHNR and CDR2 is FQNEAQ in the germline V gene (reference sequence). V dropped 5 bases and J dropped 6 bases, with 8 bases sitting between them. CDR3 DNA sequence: TGTGCCAGCAGCGGCGACAGCAATGAGCAGTTCTTC. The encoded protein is CASSGDSNEQFF. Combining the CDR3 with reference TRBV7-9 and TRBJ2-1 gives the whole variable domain DTGVSQNPRHKITKRGQNVTFRCDPISEHNRLYWYRQTLGQGPEFLTYFQNEAQLEKSRLLSDRFSAERPKGSFSTLEIQRTEQGDSAMYLCASSGDSNEQFFGPGTRLTVL.

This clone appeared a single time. CDR3 DNA sequence: TGTGCCAGCAGGACGGGTAGGAGCACAGATACGCAGTATTTT. This sequence encodes CASRTGRSTDTQYF. The chain is built from TRBV14 and TRBJ2-3; D is unclear. Germline values: CDR1 SGHDN, CDR2 FVKESK. Trimming took 6 bases from V and 0 from J, leaving 10 bases between them. The CDR3 runs 14 residues.

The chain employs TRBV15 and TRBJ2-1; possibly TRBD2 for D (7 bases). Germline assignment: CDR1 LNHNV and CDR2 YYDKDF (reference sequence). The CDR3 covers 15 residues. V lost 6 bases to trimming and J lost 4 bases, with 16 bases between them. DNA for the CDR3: TGTGCCACCAGTGGGGGGGCTAGCAGTTACAATGAGCAGTTCTTC. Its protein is CATSGGASSYNEQFF.

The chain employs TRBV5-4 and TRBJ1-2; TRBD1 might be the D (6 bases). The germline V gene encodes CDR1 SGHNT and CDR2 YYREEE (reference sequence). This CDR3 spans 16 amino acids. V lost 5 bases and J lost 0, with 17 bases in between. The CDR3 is CASSQIQGLPNYGYTF. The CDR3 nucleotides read TGTGCCAGCAGTCAAATTCAGGGGCTCCCTAACTATGGCTACACCTTC.

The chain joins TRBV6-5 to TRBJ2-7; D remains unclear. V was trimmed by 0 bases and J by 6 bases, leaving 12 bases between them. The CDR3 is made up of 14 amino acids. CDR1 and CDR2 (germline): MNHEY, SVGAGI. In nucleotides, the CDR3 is TGTGCCAGCAGTTACTCGAAGGAGATGGGCGAGCAGTACTTC. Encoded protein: CASSYSKEMGEQYF.

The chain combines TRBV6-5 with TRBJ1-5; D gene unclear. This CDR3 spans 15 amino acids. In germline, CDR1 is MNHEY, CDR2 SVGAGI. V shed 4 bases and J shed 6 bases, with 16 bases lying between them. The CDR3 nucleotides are TGTGCCAGCAGTTTACCGGTTCAACGGGGTCAGCCCCAGCATTTT. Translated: CASSLPVQRGQPQHF.

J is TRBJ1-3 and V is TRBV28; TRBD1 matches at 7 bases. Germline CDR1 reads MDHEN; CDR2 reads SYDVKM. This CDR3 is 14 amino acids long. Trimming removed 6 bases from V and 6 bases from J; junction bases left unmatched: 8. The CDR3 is CASSKQGISNTIYF. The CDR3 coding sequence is TGTGCCAGCAGCAAACAGGGGATTTCAAACACCATATATTTT.

The CDR3 DNA is TGTGCCAGTCGGGGAACAGGGGGCTCCGGGGCCAACGTCCTGACTTTC. Its protein product is CASRGTGGSGANVLTF. This sequence joins TRBV7-3 and TRBJ2-6; 9 bases map to TRBD1. The CDR3 consists of 16 residues. CDR1 is SGHTA and CDR2 is FQGTGA in the germline V gene. The V segment lost 9 bases and the J segment 4 bases; nucleotides outside the gene matches: 10. Looking up the rest from reference TRBV7-3 and TRBJ2-6 gives the full variable domain: GAGVSQTPSNKVTEKGKYVELRCDPISGHTALYWYRQSLGQGPEFLIYFQGTGAADDSGLPNDRFFAVRPEGSVSTLKIQRTERGDSAVYLCASRGTGGSGANVLTFGAGSRLTVL.

CDR3 loop: CASSTGQGCTDTQYF. CDR3 sequence (DNA): TGTGCCAGCAGCACGGGACAGGGTTGCACAGATACGCAGTATTTT. The rearrangement links TRBV21-1 to TRBJ2-3; the table gives TRBD1 as D, unverified against the DNA. TRBV21-1 is a pseudogene locus. This CDR3 comprises 15 residues.

The CDR3, as DNA: TGTGCCAGCAGCCCCGGGACTAGCGGGGTGGTCGGGGAGCTGTTTTTT. Its translation is CASSPGTSGVVGELFF. The V and J genes are TRBV5-4 and TRBJ2-2; 13 bases are a match to TRBD2. This CDR3 has 16 amino acids. V shed 4 bases and J 7 bases; nucleotides not matched to a gene: 7. In germline, CDR1 is SGHNT, CDR2 YYREEE (reference sequence).

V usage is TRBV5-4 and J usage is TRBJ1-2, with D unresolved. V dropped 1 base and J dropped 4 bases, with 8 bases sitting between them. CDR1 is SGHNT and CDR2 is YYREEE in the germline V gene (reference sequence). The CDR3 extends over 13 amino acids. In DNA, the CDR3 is TGTGCCAGCAGCTTGAGTGGGGTCTATGGCTACACCTTC. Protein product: CASSLSGVYGYTF.

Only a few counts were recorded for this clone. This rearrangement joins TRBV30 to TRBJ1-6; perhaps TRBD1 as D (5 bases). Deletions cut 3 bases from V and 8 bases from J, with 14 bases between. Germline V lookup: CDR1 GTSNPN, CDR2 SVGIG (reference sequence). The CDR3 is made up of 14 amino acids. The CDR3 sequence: CAWRSGRLYSPLHF. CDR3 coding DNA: TGTGCCTGGAGATCAGGGCGGTTATATTCACCCCTCCACTTT.

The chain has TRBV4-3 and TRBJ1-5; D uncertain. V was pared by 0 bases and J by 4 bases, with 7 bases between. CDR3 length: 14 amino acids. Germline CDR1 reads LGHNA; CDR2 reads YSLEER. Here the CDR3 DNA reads TGCGCCAGCAGCCAAGATTGGCAGAATCAGCCCCAGCATTTT. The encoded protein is CASSQDWQNQPQHF.

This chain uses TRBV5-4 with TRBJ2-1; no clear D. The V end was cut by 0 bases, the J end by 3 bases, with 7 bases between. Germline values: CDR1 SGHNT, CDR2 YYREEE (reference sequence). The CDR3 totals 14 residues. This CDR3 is CASSLAENYNEQFF. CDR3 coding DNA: TGTGCCAGCAGCTTGGCCGAGAACTACAATGAGCAGTTCTTC.

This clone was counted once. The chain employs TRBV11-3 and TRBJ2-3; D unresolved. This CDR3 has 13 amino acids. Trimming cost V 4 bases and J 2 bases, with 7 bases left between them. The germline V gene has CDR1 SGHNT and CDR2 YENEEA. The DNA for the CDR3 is TGTGCCAGCAGCTCCAGGTACACAGATACGCAGTATTTT. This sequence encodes CASSSRYTDTQYF.

The CDR3: CATDAGLRNTEAFF. As DNA, the CDR3 is TGTGCCACCGATGCGGGACTCCGGAACACTGAAGCTTTCTTT. The rearrangement uses TRBV15 and TRBJ1-1, with a possible D match to TRBD1 (5 bases). This CDR3 has 14 residues. V lost 8 bases and J lost 1, with 14 bases in between. From germline, CDR1 is LNHNV and CDR2 YYDKDF (reference sequence).

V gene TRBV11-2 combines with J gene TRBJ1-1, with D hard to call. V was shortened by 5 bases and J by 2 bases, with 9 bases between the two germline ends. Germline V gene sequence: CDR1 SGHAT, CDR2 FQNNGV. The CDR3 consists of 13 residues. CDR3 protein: CASSHNTNTEAFF. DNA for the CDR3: TGTGCCAGCAGCCACAATACTAACACTGAAGCTTTCTTT.